The 26 T cell receptor beta chains given below trace back to one sample, sequenced in a study of cytomegalovirus exposure and HLA in healthy donors (dated by TCRdb to about 2017). The library was produced with the immunoSEQ multiplex PCR assay. TCRdb mirrors the immuneACCESS table, restricted to in-frame sequences. Some clones are absent from its copies; in checked studies, under half trace to an unresolved V gene, and the reason for the others is unknown. This sample comprises around 300,000 clones, about 85% of them detected only once. Jointly, the top ten make up roughly 1.2% of the sample. Sequencing used PBMCs. The receptor set was obtained from a woman aged 25-40 years in good health and CMV-seropositive.

The chain uses TRBV27 and TRBJ2-1; possible D gene TRBD2, 6 bases. The ends were cut back, 0 bases at V and 12 bases at J, with 12 bases in the middle. The CDR3 contains 13 residues. Germline loops: CDR1 MNHEY, CDR2 SMNVEV (reference sequence). The CDR3 protein is CASSLSTGRRQFF. The CDR3 DNA is TGTGCCAGCAGTTTATCCACCGGGAGACGGCAGTTCTTC.

The V call is TRBV27, the J call TRBJ2-7; D unclear. CDR3 length: 11 amino acids. V was pared by 8 bases and J by 6 bases, with 11 bases between. Germline V gives CDR1 MNHEY, CDR2 SMNVEV (reference sequence). The CDR3 DNA reads TGTGCCAGCCACGACGAAAGCGAGCAGTACTTC. This encodes CASHDESEQYF.

V gene TRBV5-4 combines with J gene TRBJ1-5, with D possibly matching TRBD1 (5 bases). Trimming took off 1 base at V and 0 bases at J, with 17 bases between the two ends. The CDR3 contains 18 residues. Germline V CDR1 and CDR2: SGHNT, YYREEE (reference sequence). The CDR3 DNA sequence: TGTGCCAGCAGCTTGCGACAGAGTTCCTTTGATAGCAATCAGCCCCAGCATTTT. It codes for CASSLRQSSFDSNQPQHF. Supplemented by reference TRBV5-4 and TRBJ1-5, the full variable domain reads ETGVTQSPTHLIKTRGQQVTLRCSSQSGHNTVSWYQQALGQGPQFIFQYYREEENGRGNFPPRFSGLQFPNYSSELNVNALELDDSALYLCASSLRQSSFDSNQPQHFGDGTRLSIL.

The rearrangement uses TRBV7-4 and TRBJ1-5; D is ambiguous. The ends were cut back, 5 bases at V and 5 bases at J, with 16 bases in the middle. Germline CDR1 is SGHVT and CDR2 is SQSDAQ. The CDR3 covers 15 residues. The CDR3 sequence: CASSHPLGSHQPQHF. DNA of the CDR3: TGTGCCAGCAGCCACCCACTGGGGTCGCATCAGCCCCAGCATTTT.

This chain uses TRBV7-6 with TRBJ1-2; no reliable D call. Germline CDR1 is SGHVS and CDR2 is FNYEAQ. The length of the CDR3 is 16 residues. Trimming took off 1 base at V and 1 base at J, with 13 bases between the two ends. The DNA of the CDR3 is TGTGCCAGCAGCTTAGTCGATAGACCAGTTAACTATGGCTACACCTTC. Protein: CASSLVDRPVNYGYTF.

The rearrangement uses TRBV7-9 and TRBJ2-3; 15 nucleotides match TRBD2. The CDR3 sequence is 18 residues long. V shed 5 bases, J shed 8 bases, and the junction held 14 bases outside the gene matches. CDR1 is SEHNR, CDR2 FQNEAQ, per germline (reference sequence). The chain's CDR3 is CASSAGLAGGKGPSTQYF. In DNA form, the CDR3 reads TGTGCCAGCAGCGCCGGACTAGCGGGAGGGAAGGGACCAAGTACGCAGTATTTT. The variable domain in full, with the rest retrieved from reference TRBV7-9 and TRBJ2-3, is DTGVSQNPRHKITKRGQNVTFRCDPISEHNRLYWYRQTLGQGPEFLTYFQNEAQLEKSRLLSDRFSAERPKGSFSTLEIQRTEQGDSAMYLCASSAGLAGGKGPSTQYFGPGTRLTVL.

The chain employs TRBV2 and TRBJ2-2, with D possibly TRBD1 on 6 matching bases. The ends were cut back, 3 bases at V and 2 bases at J, with 16 bases in the middle. Germline V gene lookup returns CDR1 SNHLY and CDR2 FYNNEI. There are 17 residues in the CDR3. The CDR3 sequence is CASSDPRQVRNTGELFF. CDR3 bases: TGTGCCAGCAGTGATCCCCGACAGGTGCGAAACACCGGGGAGCTGTTTTTT.

This clone was found a few times. J is TRBJ1-3 and V is TRBV28; D is unresolved. Germline V gene data show CDR1 as MDHEN and CDR2 as SYDVKM. Trimming cost V 8 bases and J 0 bases, with 14 bases left between them. The CDR3 spans 15 residues. CDR3 in amino acids: CASVPSLDSGNTIYF. DNA of the CDR3: TGTGCCAGCGTCCCCTCTTTGGACTCTGGAAACACCATATATTTT. Full variable domain (rest looked up from reference TRBV28 and TRBJ1-3): DVKVTQSSRYLVKRTGEKVFLECVQDMDHENMFWYRQDPGLGLRLIYFSYDVKMKEKGDIPEGYSVSREKKERFSLILESASTNQTSMYLCASVPSLDSGNTIYFGEGSWLTVV.

V is TRBV4-3 and J is TRBJ2-3; D uncertain. The CDR3 runs to 15 residues. Trimming pared 6 bases from V and 0 bases from J, leaving 13 bases between. Looked up from germline, CDR1 is LGHNA and CDR2 is YSLEER. The CDR3 DNA follows: TGCGCCAGCAGTCAAAGTGCGCGAAGCACAGATACGCAGTATTTT. This translates into CASSQSARSTDTQYF.

This sequence joins TRBV5-1 and TRBJ1-2; TRBD1 is a possible D gene (5 bases). V was pared by 0 bases and J by 2 bases, with 8 bases between. The CDR3 contains 14 residues. Germline CDR1 SGHRS, CDR2 YFSETQ. This chain's CDR3 is CASSLAPGNYGYTF. The CDR3 DNA reads TGCGCCAGCAGCTTGGCTCCAGGGAACTATGGCTACACCTTC.

This clone was recorded a few times. The chain is built from TRBV15 and TRBJ1-2; the D gene is possibly TRBD1 (5 bases). V lost 8 bases and J lost 0, with 16 bases in between. The germline V gene has CDR1 LNHNV and CDR2 YYDKDF (reference sequence). This CDR3 comprises 15 residues. Here the CDR3 reads CATGRDFRANYGYTF. The CDR3 DNA follows: TGTGCCACCGGCCGGGACTTCCGAGCTAACTATGGCTACACCTTC.

The genes are TRBV7-9 and TRBJ2-7; D gene ambiguous. Germline-derived CDR1 and CDR2 are SEHNR and FQNEAQ (reference sequence). The ends were cut back, 2 bases at V and 2 bases at J, with 7 bases in the middle. The CDR3 spans 13 residues. The CDR3 region is CASSLLPAYEQYF. The CDR3 region has the DNA TGTGCCAGCAGCTTATTGCCCGCCTACGAGCAGTACTTC.

The chain is built from TRBV5-1 and TRBJ2-7, with TRBD1 identical over 10 bases. CDR1 SGHRS and CDR2 YFSETQ come from the germline V gene. The trim removed 2 bases at V and 4 bases at J, leaving 6 bases unmatched. The CDR3 sequence is 15 residues long. CDR3 sequence (DNA): TGCGCCAGCAGCTTCCCGGGACAGGGGTTTTACGAGCAGTACTTC. Amino acids: CASSFPGQGFYEQYF.

The chain combines TRBV9 with TRBJ2-5; TRBD1 or TRBD2 may be the D gene (5 bases each). CDR1 SGDLS and CDR2 YYNGEE come from the germline V gene. The CDR3 consists of 14 residues. With 0 bases removed from V and 4 bases from J, the gap between germline ends came to 10 bases. The CDR3 spells CASSVGGAGETQYF. The DNA of the CDR3 is TGTGCCAGCAGCGTAGGGGGCGCGGGAGAGACCCAGTACTTC.

The chain is built from TRBV5-1 and TRBJ2-1; D uncertain. Per the germline V gene, CDR1 is SGHRS and CDR2 is YFSETQ. This CDR3 has 13 amino acids. V shed 0 bases and J shed 7 bases, with 8 bases lying between them. As DNA, the CDR3 is TGCGCCAGCAGCTTGGAGGCCACAAATGAGCAGTTCTTC. Translation: CASSLEATNEQFF. Drawing the rest from reference TRBV5-1 and TRBJ2-1, the complete variable domain is KAGVTQTPRYLIKTRGQQVTLSCSPISGHRSVSWYQQTPGQGLQFLFEYFSETQRNKGNFPGRFSGRQFSNSRSEMNVSTLELGDSALYLCASSLEATNEQFFGPGTRLTVL.

The chain couples TRBV28 to TRBJ2-3; TRBD1 is a possible D gene (5 bases). The CDR3 loop spans 15 amino acids. In germline, CDR1 is MDHEN, CDR2 SYDVKM. V was clipped by 8 bases and J by 2 bases, with 17 bases between them. Here the CDR3 reads CASGKRQRTTDTQYF. In DNA, the CDR3 is TGTGCCAGCGGGAAACGACAGCGCACCACAGATACGCAGTATTTT.

This clone has just a few counts. This chain connects TRBV19 to TRBJ1-2; no firm D call. The CDR3 length is 12 residues. V was trimmed by 3 bases and J by 7 bases, leaving 9 bases between them. Germline V gives CDR1 LNHDA, CDR2 SQIVND (reference sequence). CDR3 protein: CASSIVGSGYTF. CDR3 nucleotide sequence: TGTGCCAGTAGTATCGTAGGGTCTGGCTACACCTTC.

In nucleotides, the CDR3 is TGCAGCGCGACAGGGGACAATAACTATGGCTACACCTTC. Translating it yields CSATGDNNYGYTF. The J gene is TRBJ1-2, the V gene TRBV29-1; 8 bases match TRBD1. The CDR3 is 13 residues long. J lost 1 base, V lost 7 bases, and 5 bases had no gene match. In germline, CDR1 is SQVTM, CDR2 ANQGSEA.

The chain recombines TRBV28 with TRBJ2-7; D gene ambiguous. The ends were cut back, 4 bases at V and 9 bases at J, with 10 bases in the middle. The CDR3 contains 11 residues. CDR1 MDHEN and CDR2 SYDVKM come from the germline V gene. This CDR3 is CASSSALGQYF. CDR3 DNA sequence: TGTGCCAGCAGTTCCGCTCTAGGGCAGTACTTC.

The chain has TRBV7-2 and TRBJ1-1, with D tentatively TRBD1 (5 bases). Trimming left V 2 bases short and J 3 bases short, with 10 bases between. Looked up from germline, CDR1 is SGHTA and CDR2 is FQGNSA. This CDR3 spans 14 amino acids. CDR3 protein: CASSLTGGYTEAFF. CDR3 sequence (DNA): TGTGCCAGCAGCTTAACGGGGGGGTACACTGAAGCTTTCTTT. Full variable domain (outside the CDR3, taken from reference TRBV7-2 and TRBJ1-1): GAGVSQSPSNKVTEKGKDVELRCDPISGHTALYWYRQSLGQGLEFLIYFQGNSAPDKSGLPSDRFSAERTGGSVSTLTIQRTQQEDSAVYLCASSLTGGYTEAFFGQGTRLTVV.

For this clone: One end of the junction varies from germline; a read error may be responsible. The J gene is TRBJ1-5, the V gene TRBV20-1; D is undetermined. CDR1 is DFQATT and CDR2 is SNEGSKA in the germline V gene (reference sequence). The CDR3 consists of 10 residues. CDR3 DNA sequence: TGCAGTGCTAGCAGTCAGCCCCAGCATTTT. It specifies CSASSQPQHF.

Only a few counts were recorded for this clone. V is TRBV6-5 and J is TRBJ1-5; D ambiguous. This CDR3 region has 14 residues. Trimming took off 8 bases at V and 1 base at J, with 12 bases between the two ends. CDR1 is MNHEY and CDR2 is SVGAGI in the germline V gene. CDR3 region: CASQGEGSNQPQHF. The CDR3 DNA follows: TGTGCCAGCCAAGGCGAAGGGAGCAATCAGCCCCAGCATTTT.

This chain joins TRBV2 and TRBJ2-2; D gene uncertain. Trimming took off 3 bases at V and 7 bases at J, with 12 bases between the two ends. CDR1 is SNHLY, CDR2 FYNNEI, per germline. This CDR3 is built from 14 residues. CDR3: CASSEFLPVGELFF. As DNA, the CDR3 is TGTGCCAGCAGTGAGTTTCTACCCGTCGGGGAGCTGTTTTTT.

V usage is TRBV5-1 and J usage is TRBJ1-5; D is unclear. The germline V and J ends were trimmed by 1 base and 4 bases, with 6 bases remaining between them. Germline CDR1 is SGHRS and CDR2 is YFSETQ. The CDR3 extends over 13 amino acids. This CDR3 reads CASSLSQNQPQHF. The CDR3 nucleotides are TGCGCCAGCAGCTTGAGTCAAAATCAGCCCCAGCATTTT.

The chain uses TRBV5-5 and TRBJ2-7, with no clear D. The CDR3 contains 13 residues. CDR1 is SGHKS, CDR2 YYEKEE, per germline (reference sequence). Trimming took off 6 bases at V and 2 bases at J, with 12 bases between the two ends. The CDR3 nucleotides are TGTGCCAGCACCCAAGCGCCTACCTACGAGCAGTACTTC. The encoded protein is CASTQAPTYEQYF.

The chain employs TRBV5-1 and TRBJ1-5; no reliable D call. Trimming left V 4 bases short and J 0 bases short, with 14 bases between. This CDR3 has 16 residues. Germline loops: CDR1 SGHRS, CDR2 YFSETQ. CDR3 nucleotides: TGCGCCAGCAGCCCAAATTTGAATTATAGCAATCAGCCCCAGCATTTT. Its protein is CASSPNLNYSNQPQHF. Variable domain in full (rest from reference TRBV5-1 and TRBJ1-5): KAGVTQTPRYLIKTRGQQVTLSCSPISGHRSVSWYQQTPGQGLQFLFEYFSETQRNKGNFPGRFSGRQFSNSRSEMNVSTLELGDSALYLCASSPNLNYSNQPQHFGDGTRLSIL.